The T cell receptor (beta chain) under discussion was sequenced for a study of OX40 agonist ivuxolimab in advanced cancers. General study findings and limits: It was also the case that some nonresponders had low normalized T-cell clonal expansion. Patients who responded partially at 0.1-3.0 mg/kg showed clonal expansion ranking among the lowest.

Note on this clone: The antigen is unknown.

Sequenced by immunoSEQ multiplex PCR; TCRdb stores in-frame clones only, minus some. The sample has some 49,000 clones, 85% seen once. Sampled blood was obtained at baseline, cycle 4 day 1, and cycle 7 day 1. V shed 5 bases and J 5 bases; nucleotides not matched to a gene: 7. From germline, CDR1 is WNHNN and CDR2 SYGVQD (reference sequence). The CDR3 loop spans 15 amino acids. The clonotype was recovered from an adult with an advanced solid tumor such as melanoma, head and neck, liver or kidney cancer. J is TRBJ2-5 and V is TRBV10-1, with 11 bases that match TRBD1. This specimen consisted of CD4+ or CD8+ T cells sorted from blood, obtained in a trial of the OX40 agonist ivuxolimab. CDR3 coding DNA: TGCGCCAGCAGTTGGGACAGGGGGATGAGGGAGACCCAGTACTTC. It is translated as CASSWDRGMRETQYF.